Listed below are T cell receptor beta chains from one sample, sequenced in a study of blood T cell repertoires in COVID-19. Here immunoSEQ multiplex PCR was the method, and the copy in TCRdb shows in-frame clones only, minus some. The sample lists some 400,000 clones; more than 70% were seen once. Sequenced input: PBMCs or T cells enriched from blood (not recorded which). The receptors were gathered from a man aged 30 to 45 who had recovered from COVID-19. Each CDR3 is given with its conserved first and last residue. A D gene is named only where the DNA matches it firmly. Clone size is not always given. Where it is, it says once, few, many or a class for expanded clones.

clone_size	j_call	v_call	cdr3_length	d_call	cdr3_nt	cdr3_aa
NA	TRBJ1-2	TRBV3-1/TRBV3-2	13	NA	TGTGCCAGCAGCCGAGGGCCGTGGGGTGGCTACACCTTC	CASSRGPWGGYTF
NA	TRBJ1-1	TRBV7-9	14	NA	TGTGCCAGCAGCTTAGCGACTCAAGCCACTGAAGCTTTCTTT	CASSLATQATEAFF
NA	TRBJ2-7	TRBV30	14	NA	TGTGCCTGGAGTGTACTGAGACAGTCCTACGAGCAGTACTTC	CAWSVLRQSYEQYF
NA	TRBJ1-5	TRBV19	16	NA	TGTGCCAGTAGTATAGTGGGGGGAAGGAGCAATCAGCCCCAGCATTTT	CASSIVGGRSNQPQHF
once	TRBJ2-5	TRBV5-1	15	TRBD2	TGCGCCAGCAGCCAACTAGCGGGGGAAAAAGAGACCCAGTACTTC	CASSQLAGEKETQYF
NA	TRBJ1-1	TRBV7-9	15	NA	TGTGCCAGCAGCTTTGGGGGACATAGGAACACTGAAGCTTTCTTT	CASSFGGHRNTEAFF
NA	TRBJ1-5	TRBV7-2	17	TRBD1	TGTGCCAGCAGCTTAACCACAGGGGTGTCCACGTATCAGCCCCAGCATTTT	CASSLTTGVSTYQPQHF
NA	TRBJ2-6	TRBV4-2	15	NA	TGTGCCAGCAGCCAAACAGATGCTGGGGCCAACGTCCTGACTTTC	CASSQTDAGANVLTF
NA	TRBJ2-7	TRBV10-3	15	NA	TGTGCCATCAGTGAGTCTTTCACGAGCTCCTACGAGCAGTACTTC	CAISESFTSSYEQYF
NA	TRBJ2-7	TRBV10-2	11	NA	TGCGCCAGCAGTGATTATGACGAGCAGTACTTC	CASSDYDEQYF
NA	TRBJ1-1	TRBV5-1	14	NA	TGCGCCAGCAGCTTGGCCCCCGGGATCGCTGAAGCTTTCTTT	CASSLAPGIAEAFF
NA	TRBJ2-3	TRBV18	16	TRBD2	TGTGCCAGCTCACCAACTAGCGGGGGGTATGGAGATACGCAGTATTTT	CASSPTSGGYGDTQYF
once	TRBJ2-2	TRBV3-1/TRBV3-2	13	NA	TGTGCCAGCAGCCATCTCCCCACCGGGGAGCTGTTTTTT	CASSHLPTGELFF
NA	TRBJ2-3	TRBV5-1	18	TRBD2	TGCGCCAGCAGCTTGGAGGGTAGCGGGGGGTATAGCACAGATACGCAGTATTTT	CASSLEGSGGYSTDTQYF
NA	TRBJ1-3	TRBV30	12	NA	TGTGCCTGGAACAGGGCGGGAAACACCATATATTTT	CAWNRAGNTIYF
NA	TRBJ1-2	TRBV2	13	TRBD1	TGTGCCAGCCTCCGGGACAGGGATGCTGGCTACACCTTC	CASLRDRDAGYTF
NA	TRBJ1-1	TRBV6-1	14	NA	TGTGCCAGCAGTGAAAATGGGACACCGGGCTGGGCTTTCTTT	CASSENGTPGWAFF
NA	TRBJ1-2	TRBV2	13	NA	TGTGCCAGCAGTCAGGGGCAGGAATATGGCTACACCTTC	CASSQGQEYGYTF
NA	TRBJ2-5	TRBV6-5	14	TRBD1	TGTGCCAGCAGTTACTTCACAGGGGAAGAGACCCAGTACTTC	CASSYFTGEETQYF
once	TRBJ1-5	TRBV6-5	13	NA	TGTGCCAGCAGTTACTCGGGAGATCAGCCCCAGCATTTT	CASSYSGDQPQHF
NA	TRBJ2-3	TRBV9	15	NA	TGTGCCAGCAGCCCCCTAGGACAGAGCACAGATACGCAGTATTTT	CASSPLGQSTDTQYF
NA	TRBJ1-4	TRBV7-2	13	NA	TGTGCCAGCAGCTTATCTATTATCGGAAAACTGTTTTTT	CASSLSIIGKLFF
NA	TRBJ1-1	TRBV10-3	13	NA	TGTGCCATCAGGTCGGTAGGGGATACTGAAGCTTTCTTT	CAIRSVGDTEAFF
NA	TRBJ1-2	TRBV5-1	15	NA	TGCGCCAGCAGCTTCGGCGACATCGAGCTCTATGGCTACACCTTC	CASSFGDIELYGYTF
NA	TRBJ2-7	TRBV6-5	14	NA	TGTGCCAGCAGTTACTCGAGCTTCTCCTACGAGCAGTACTTC	CASSYSSFSYEQYF
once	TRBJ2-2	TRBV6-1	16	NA	TGTGCCAGCAGTGAGAGGTCAACGAAGGGAGCCGGGGAGCTGTTTTTT	CASSERSTKGAGELFF
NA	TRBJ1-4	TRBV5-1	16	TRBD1	TGCGCCAGCAGCTTGGCCCCGACAGGGGGGAATGAAAAACTGTTTTTT	CASSLAPTGGNEKLFF
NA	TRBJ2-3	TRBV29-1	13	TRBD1	TGCAGCGTTGAGAAAGGGGGCTCAGATACGCAGTATTTT	CSVEKGGSDTQYF
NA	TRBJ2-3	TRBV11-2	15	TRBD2	TGTGCCGTACCGGGGCGGGGGGGCGGCGCAGATACGCAGTATTTT	CAVPGRGGGADTQYF
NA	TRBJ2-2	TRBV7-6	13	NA	TGTGCCAGCAGCCTACAGTCGACCGGGGAGCTGTTTTTT	CASSLQSTGELFF
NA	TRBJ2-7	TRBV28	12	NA	TGTGCCAGCAGTGGGGCAAAGAGCGAGCAGTACTTC	CASSGAKSEQYF
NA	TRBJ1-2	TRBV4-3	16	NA	TGCGCCAGCAGCCAAGATCAGGGGCAGGGGAACTATGGCTACACCTTC	CASSQDQGQGNYGYTF
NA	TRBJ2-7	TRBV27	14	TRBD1	TGTGCCAGCAGCCCGAGGGGACAGGCCTACGAGCAGTACTTC	CASSPRGQAYEQYF
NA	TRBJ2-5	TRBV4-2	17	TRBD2	TGTGCCAGCAGCCAAATTACTAGCGGGGGATACCAAGAGACCCAGTACTTC	CASSQITSGGYQETQYF